The entry that follows covers one TCR beta chain sequence. Original analysis: Estimation of nucleated cell counts relied on the amplification of reference gene primers. Using immunoSEQ multiplex PCR, the repertoire was profiled, and TCRdb retains in-frame clones only, with some absent. V and J calls and clone size are those listed in that table; D and trimming were worked out from the DNA. The sample lists roughly 33,000 clones; around 86% were seen once. The CDR3 extends over 15 amino acids. V lost 1 base to trimming and J lost 0 bases, with 8 bases between them. Germline CDR1 SEHNR, CDR2 FQNEAQ (reference sequence). The data were taken from a study of blood T cell repertoires in COVID-19. The wider study: The study drew acute and convalescent COVID-19 samples from the United States, Italy and Spain. From T cells, B-cell-depleted T cells, or PBMCs came the material, which was cDNA or gDNA.

The receptor was derived from a man older than 75 with active COVID-19. V gene TRBV7-9 combines with J gene TRBJ2-3; D unresolved. The sequencing input was peripheral blood. CDR3 residues: CASSLGTFSTDTQYF. The CDR3 DNA follows: TGTGCCAGCAGCTTAGGCACTTTTAGCACAGATACGCAGTATTTT.